Presented here are 11 T cell receptor beta chains from one specimen sequenced in a study of vaccination and CD4 T cells after COVID-19. As to treatment: roughly 10-day PBMC culture with coronavirus spike peptide pools or control peptides (ViraFEST assay). No antigen has been identified for these receptors. Sequencing of DNA taken from cultured CD4+ T cells relied on the Oncomine TCR Beta short-read assay. A single record per CDR3 protein comes from TCRdb applying MiXCR to the PCR reads. Of around 14,000 distinct CDR3 sequences detected, roughly 58% appear once; the ten largest clones hold approximately 10%. Sample: CD4+ T cells from blood, cultured in vitro. The receptors shown here come from a human donor who had recovered from COVID-19.

This rearrangement joins TRBV19 to TRBJ2-7; D remains unclear. CDR3 length: 15 residues. Germline V gene sequence: CDR1 LNHDA, CDR2 SQIVND (reference sequence). Trimming removed 4 bases from V and 0 bases from J, with 13 bases in between. This chain's CDR3 is CASSTQITTSYEQYF. Here the CDR3 DNA reads TGTGCCAGTAGTACCCAAATAACCACCTCCTACGAGCAGTACTTC.

The chain recombines TRBV6-1 with TRBJ1-2, with 7 bases fitting TRBD1. Germline CDR1 MNHNS, CDR2 SASEGT. The ends lost 7 bases at V and 3 bases at J; junction bases unmatched: 8. This CDR3 contains 14 residues. The CDR3 is CASTRQGIDYGYTF. In DNA form, the CDR3 reads TGTGCCAGCACTCGACAGGGCATCGACTATGGCTACACCTTC.

This clonotype occurred a few times. The chain has TRBV27 and TRBJ2-2; D is perhaps TRBD2 (5 bases). This CDR3 is 16 amino acids long. Germline loops: CDR1 MNHEY, CDR2 SMNVEV (reference sequence). V shed 5 bases and J shed 1 base, with 14 bases lying between them. Here the CDR3 reads CASSPSRAGNTGELFF. The CDR3, as DNA: TGTGCCAGCAGTCCTTCCCGGGCGGGGAACACCGGGGAGCTGTTTTTT.

This clonotype occurred a few times. The chain has TRBV5-6 and TRBJ1-1, with 9 bases fitting TRBD1. Germline lookup yields CDR1 SGHDT and CDR2 YYEEEE. The CDR3 sequence is 14 residues long. Germline trimming cut 3 bases from V and 5 bases from J; bases unmatched to any gene: 5. The CDR3 reads CASSWGQGWTEAFF. CDR3 nucleotides: TGTGCCAGCAGCTGGGGACAGGGTTGGACTGAAGCTTTCTTT. Full variable domain (rest looked up from reference TRBV5-6 and TRBJ1-1): DAGVTQSPTHLIKTRGQQVTLRCSPKSGHDTVSWYQQALGQGPQFIFQYYEEEERQRGNFPDRFSGHQFPNYSSELNVNALLLGDSALYLCASSWGQGWTEAFFGQGTRLTVV.

This chain joins TRBV2 and TRBJ1-2; D gene ambiguous. The CDR3 is 12 amino acids. Germline values: CDR1 SNHLY, CDR2 FYNNEI. V dropped 6 bases and J dropped 4 bases, with 9 bases sitting between them. The CDR3 DNA reads as TGTGCCAGCAGGCCGGACGGCTATGGCTACACCTTC. Amino acids: CASRPDGYGYTF.

V is TRBV19 and J is TRBJ2-1; 9 nucleotides align to TRBD1. Germline CDR1 is LNHDA and CDR2 is SQIVND (reference sequence). Trimming at V came to 5 bases and at J to 5 bases, leaving 13 bases not matched to a gene. The length of the CDR3 is 17 residues. CDR3 region: CASSFYRGRVTHNEQFF. The CDR3 DNA is TGTGCCAGTAGTTTCTACAGGGGGCGGGTGACGCACAATGAGCAGTTCTTC.

The chain uses TRBV18 and TRBJ1-5, with 7 bases matching TRBD1. The J segment lost 2 bases and the V segment lost 2 bases, leaving 9 bases of the junction unmatched. CDR1 is KGHSH and CDR2 is LQKENI in the germline V gene. This CDR3 is 17 amino acids long. CDR3 sequence reads: CASSPSRQGVGNQPQHF. The CDR3 DNA reads as TGTGCCAGCTCACCAAGTCGACAGGGCGTCGGCAATCAGCCCCAGCATTTT. Drawing the rest from reference TRBV18 and TRBJ1-5, the complete variable domain is NAGVMQNPRHLVRRRGQEARLRCSPMKGHSHVYWYRQLPEEGLKFMVYLQKENIIDESGMPKERFSAEFPKEGPSILRIQQVVRGDSAAYFCASSPSRQGVGNQPQHFGDGTRLSIL.

The chain employs TRBV7-2 and TRBJ2-2; TRBD2 is a possible D gene (5 bases). This CDR3 region has 14 residues. Germline CDR1 reads SGHTA; CDR2 reads FQGNSA. V shed 8 bases and J shed 4 bases, with 14 bases lying between them. The CDR3 coding sequence is TGTGCCAGCCGAGGGCTCCGTGCCACCGGGGAGCTGTTTTTT. Amino acid sequence: CASRGLRATGELFF.

This chain links TRBV20-1 with TRBJ1-2; D gene ambiguous. The CDR3 has 14 residues. With 1 base removed from V and 1 base from J, the gap between germline ends came to 10 bases. The V gene's germline CDR1 is DFQATT and CDR2 SNEGSKA (reference sequence). This chain's CDR3 is CSARVSGFNYGYTF. As DNA, the CDR3 is TGCAGTGCTAGAGTTTCAGGTTTTAACTATGGCTACACCTTC.

The rearrangement uses TRBV27 and TRBJ2-2; D gene uncertain. CDR3 length: 14 amino acids. Trimming left V 3 bases short and J 0 bases short, with 5 bases between. Germline CDR1 reads MNHEY; CDR2 reads SMNVEV (reference sequence). CDR3 amino acids: CASSLAANTGELFF. The CDR3 nucleotides read TGTGCCAGCAGTTTGGCGGCGAACACCGGGGAGCTGTTTTTT.

The chain employs TRBV11-2 and TRBJ1-2; 7 bases fit TRBD1. V shed 5 bases, J shed 7 bases, and the junction held 7 bases outside the gene matches. The CDR3 extends over 13 amino acids. Germline V gene data show CDR1 as SGHAT and CDR2 as FQNNGV. CDR3 region: CASSAFTGVGYTF. The CDR3 nucleotides read TGTGCCAGCAGCGCATTCACAGGGGTTGGCTACACCTTC.